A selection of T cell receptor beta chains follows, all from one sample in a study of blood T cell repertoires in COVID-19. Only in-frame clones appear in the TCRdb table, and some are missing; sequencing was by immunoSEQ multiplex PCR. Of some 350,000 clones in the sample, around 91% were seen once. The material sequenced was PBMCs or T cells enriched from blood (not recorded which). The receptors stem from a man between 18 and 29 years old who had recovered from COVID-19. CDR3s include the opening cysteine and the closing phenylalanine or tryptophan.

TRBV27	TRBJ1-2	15	CASSRTVPANYGYTF
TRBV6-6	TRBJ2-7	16	CASSGTGTGRVYEQYF
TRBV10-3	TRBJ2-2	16	CAISELAGESTGELFF
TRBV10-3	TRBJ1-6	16	CAISESSGRAGSPLHF
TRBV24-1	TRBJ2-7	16	CATSDLGTSGSYEQYF
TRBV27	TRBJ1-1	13	CASYQQGAAEAFF
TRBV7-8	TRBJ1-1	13	CASSLSAVAEAFF
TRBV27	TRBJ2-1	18	CASSLYPRLAGQVNEQFF
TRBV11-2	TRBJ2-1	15	CASSLTAYSYNEQFF
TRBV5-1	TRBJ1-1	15	CASSFGDRLNTEAFF
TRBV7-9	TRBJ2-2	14	CASSQSRGTGELFF
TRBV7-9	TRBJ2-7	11	CASSTYLEQYF
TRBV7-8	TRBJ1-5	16	CASSKLNRGSNQPQHF
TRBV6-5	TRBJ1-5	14	CASSRGQLNQPQHF
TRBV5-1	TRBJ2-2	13	CASSLRSSGELFF
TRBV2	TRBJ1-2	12	CASSGDRGGYTF
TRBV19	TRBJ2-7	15	CASSMGRLAGYEQYF